These 23 T cell receptor beta chains originate from one sample sequenced in a study of beta chain features in type 1 diabetes. Isolated RNA was reverse transcribed in full, so expressed TCRB transcripts were sequenced. Libraries were prepared by immunoSEQ multiplex PCR; TCRdb keeps only in-frame clonotypes and omits some of them. The sample includes fewer than 900,000 clones, about a sixth seen only once; the top ten take 0.02% to 0.03%. The sequenced sample consisted of naive CD4+ T cells from blood. These receptors were obtained from a woman younger than 35 in good health.

This clone was detected only a few times. The V and J genes are TRBV10-3 and TRBJ2-5; 9 nucleotides match TRBD2. Trimming at V came to 6 bases and at J to 0 bases, leaving 23 bases not matched to a gene. The V gene's germline CDR1 is ENHRY and CDR2 SYGVKD. The CDR3 contains 21 residues. CDR3 region: CAIRESLGGLAGYQNQETQYF. CDR3 sequence (DNA): TGTGCCATCAGGGAGAGCCTTGGGGGGCTAGCGGGATACCAGAACCAAGAGACCCAGTACTTC.

The gene calls are TRBV6-6 and TRBJ2-3; TRBD1 agrees at 7 bases. CDR3 length: 15 residues. Looked up from germline, CDR1 is MNHNY and CDR2 is SVGAGI (reference sequence). The V segment lost 4 bases and the J segment 1 base; nucleotides outside the gene matches: 5. The DNA of the CDR3 is TGTGCCAGCAGTTTATCTAGGGGGCGCACAGATACGCAGTATTTT. Protein product: CASSLSRGRTDTQYF.

CDR3 coding DNA: TGTGCCAGCAGCTTCAGCACAGGGGGCTATGGCTACACCTTC. Translated: CASSFSTGGYGYTF. The chain carries TRBV7-2 and TRBJ1-2, with 8 bases lining up with TRBD1. J gave up 4 bases and V 3 bases, and 4 bases lay outside the gene matches. This CDR3 is built from 14 residues. CDR1 is SGHTA, CDR2 FQGNSA, per germline. Looking up the rest from reference TRBV7-2 and TRBJ1-2 gives the full variable domain: GAGVSQSPSNKVTEKGKDVELRCDPISGHTALYWYRQSLGQGLEFLIYFQGNSAPDKSGLPSDRFSAERTGGSVSTLTIQRTQQEDSAVYLCASSFSTGGYGYTFGSGTRLTVV.

This clone was found a few times. The chain is built from TRBV4-2 and TRBJ2-7, with 10 bases that match TRBD1. Germline CDR1 and CDR2: LGHNA and YNFKEQ. This CDR3 comprises 18 residues. V was clipped by 0 bases and J by 3 bases; unmatched bases: 11. The CDR3 nucleotides are TGTGCCAGCAGCCAAGAGTCGTGGATCGGGACAGGGGACTACGAGCAGTACTTC. It codes for CASSQESWIGTGDYEQYF.

Written as DNA, the CDR3 is TGTGCCAGTAGTATGGGATTTGGCAGCCAAAATGAAAAACTGTTTTTT. Residues: CASSMGFGSQNEKLFF. The chain uses TRBV19 and TRBJ1-4; D call uncertain. The V gene lost 3 bases and the J gene lost 5 bases, with 16 bases spanning the gap. The germline V gene has CDR1 LNHDA and CDR2 SQIVND (reference sequence). The CDR3 covers 16 residues.

Only a few counts were recorded for this clone. The gene calls are TRBV7-2 and TRBJ2-1; D is ambiguous. This CDR3 has 15 residues. CDR1 and CDR2 (germline): SGHTA, FQGNSA. V lost 2 bases and J lost 6, with 14 bases in between. CDR3 nucleotides: TGTGCCAGCAGCTTAATGGGGATAGAAGTCAATGAGCAGTTCTTC. This translates into CASSLMGIEVNEQFF.

This clone was detected a few times. Other nucleotide sequences in the sample specify the same CDR3. The chain links TRBV4-1 to TRBJ2-5; 8 nucleotides align to TRBD2. The CDR3 is 15 residues long. Trimming removed 3 bases from V and 2 bases from J; junction bases left unmatched: 5. Germline CDR1 MGHRA, CDR2 YSYEKL. In nucleotides, the CDR3 is TGCGCCAGCAGCCAGGAAACTAGCGGACAAGAGACCCAGTACTTC. Protein product: CASSQETSGQETQYF.

J is TRBJ2-2 and V is TRBV7-9, with D maybe TRBD2 (6 bases). CDR3 length: 14 residues. The V gene lost 3 bases and the J gene lost 2 bases, with 7 bases spanning the gap. Looked up from germline, CDR1 is SEHNR and CDR2 is FQNEAQ (reference sequence). As DNA, the CDR3 is TGTGCCAGCAGCTTGGAGGGTAACACCGGGGAGCTGTTTTTT. Translation gives CASSLEGNTGELFF.

The chain employs TRBV10-3 and TRBJ2-1; the match to TRBD1 covers 11 bases. This CDR3 contains 15 residues. Germline V gene data show CDR1 as ENHRY and CDR2 as SYGVKD. Losses at the gene ends were 2 bases for V and 6 bases for J; bases not matched to a gene: 3. CDR3 region: CAISEADRGPNEQFF. CDR3 DNA sequence: TGTGCCATCAGTGAGGCGGACAGGGGGCCCAATGAGCAGTTCTTC.

This clone was detected only a few times. V usage is TRBV5-6 and J usage is TRBJ2-7, with TRBD1 identical over 8 bases. This CDR3 is 15 amino acids long. The trim removed 0 bases at V and 0 bases at J, leaving 2 bases unmatched. Looked up from germline, CDR1 is SGHDT and CDR2 is YYEEEE. The chain's CDR3 is CASSLVTGGSYEQYF. CDR3 DNA: TGTGCCAGCAGCTTGGTCACAGGGGGCTCCTACGAGCAGTACTTC.

The chain joins TRBV7-3 to TRBJ2-5; D not certain. Near its end, the DNA agrees better with TRBJ2-7, so the J call may be wrong. Germline CDR1 is SGHTA and CDR2 is FQGTGA. The CDR3 is 13 amino acids. CDR3 region: CASSLWPAYEQYF. CDR3 sequence (DNA): TGTGCCAGCAGCTTATGGCCGGCCTACGAGCAGTACTTC.

The chain has TRBV6-6 and TRBJ2-3; D perhaps matches TRBD2 (6 bases). The CDR3 contains 16 residues. Germline V CDR1 and CDR2: MNHNY, SVGAGI (reference sequence). The V and J ends lost 4 bases and 2 bases respectively, with 16 bases between them. CDR3 amino acids: CASSFTYSGPTDTQYF. CDR3 nucleotide sequence: TGTGCCAGCAGTTTCACCTATAGCGGTCCCACAGATACGCAGTATTTT.

The chain has TRBV4-3 and TRBJ2-2; TRBD2 matches 9 bases. Germline loops: CDR1 LGHNA, CDR2 YSLEER. This CDR3 has 15 residues. V lost 6 bases, J lost 4 bases, and 6 bases stayed unmatched. In DNA, the CDR3 is TGCGCCAGCAGGCGGCTAGCGGGATCCACCGGGGAGCTGTTTTTT. This sequence encodes CASRRLAGSTGELFF.

This clone was seen a handful of times. V usage is TRBV10-3 and J usage is TRBJ2-5; TRBD2 aligns across 7 bases. This CDR3 spans 13 amino acids. Germline assignment: CDR1 ENHRY and CDR2 SYGVKD. V shed 7 bases, J shed 2 bases, and the junction held 4 bases outside the gene matches. CDR3 DNA: TGTGCCATCAAGGAAGCGGGACAAGAGACCCAGTACTTC. Translated, it gives CAIKEAGQETQYF.

The chain carries TRBV27 and TRBJ2-7, with D possibly being TRBD1 or TRBD2 (5 bases each). Between the trimmed V and J ends, which lost 6 bases and 1 base, there was a span of 16 bases. The CDR3 has 15 residues. Looked up from germline, CDR1 is MNHEY and CDR2 is SMNVEV (reference sequence). Written as DNA, the CDR3 is TGTGCCAGCAGAAGGGCAGGGCGGAGGTCCTACGAGCAGTACTTC. Amino acids: CASRRAGRRSYEQYF.

The V and J genes are TRBV9 and TRBJ2-2; maybe TRBD2 (5 bases). Germline CDR1 reads SGDLS; CDR2 reads YYNGEE. Trimming took off 4 bases at V and 6 bases at J, with 16 bases between the two ends. CDR3 length: 15 amino acids. For the CDR3, the DNA is TGTGCCAGCAGCCCACACCTCGGAGGATCCGGGGAGCTGTTTTTT. Its protein product is CASSPHLGGSGELFF.

Only a few counts were recorded for this clone. This chain links TRBV4-2 with TRBJ1-3; D possibly corresponds to TRBD1 (5 bases). In germline, CDR1 is LGHNA, CDR2 YNFKEQ. Trimming removed 6 bases at V and 2 bases at J, with 20 bases between. This CDR3 has 17 amino acids. The CDR3 here is CASRPAVTALTGNTIYF. In DNA form, the CDR3 reads TGTGCCAGCAGGCCCGCGGTGACAGCCTTAACTGGAAACACCATATATTTT.

The V and J genes are TRBV28 and TRBJ2-1; 9 positions match TRBD1. Germline values: CDR1 MDHEN, CDR2 SYDVKM. This CDR3 spans 12 amino acids. Trimming at V came to 5 bases and at J to 10 bases, leaving 3 bases not matched to a gene. In nucleotides, the CDR3 is TGTGCCAGCAGTGCAACAGGGGGCGAGCAGTTCTTC. It is translated as CASSATGGEQFF.

This chain joins TRBV27 and TRBJ2-1, with D possibly TRBD1 on 7 matching bases. The CDR3 is made up of 17 amino acids. V was shortened by 5 bases and J by 4 bases, with 21 bases between the two germline ends. The germline CDR1 and CDR2 sequences are MNHEY and SMNVEV (reference sequence). CDR3 region: CASSPRDRPLTYNEQFF. The CDR3, as DNA: TGTGCCAGCAGTCCGCGGGACAGACCTTTAACATACAATGAGCAGTTCTTC.

This clone showed up just a few times. V gene TRBV11-2 combines with J gene TRBJ1-3; D is perhaps TRBD1 (6 bases). V gave up 6 bases and J gave up 0 bases, with 9 bases separating them. This CDR3 is 14 amino acids long. The V gene's germline CDR1 is SGHAT and CDR2 FQNNGV. The CDR3 here is CASRTGFSGNTIYF. In DNA form, the CDR3 reads TGTGCCAGCAGAACAGGGTTCTCTGGAAACACCATATATTTT.

This clone was seen a single time. The rearrangement joins TRBV27 to TRBJ2-6, with 8 bases identical to TRBD1. The CDR3 consists of 20 residues. J gave up 0 bases and V 4 bases, and 14 bases lay outside the gene matches. In germline, CDR1 is MNHEY, CDR2 SMNVEV (reference sequence). CDR3 amino acids: CASSSAFVRTGSSGANVLTF. As DNA, the CDR3 is TGTGCCAGCAGTTCCGCATTTGTTAGGACAGGGAGCTCTGGGGCCAACGTCCTGACTTTC. The full variable domain, completed using reference TRBV27 and TRBJ2-6, is EAQVTQNPRYLITVTGKKLTVTCSQNMNHEYMSWYRQDPGLGLRQIYYSMNVEVTDKGDVPEGYKVSRKEKRNFPLILESPSPNQTSLYFCASSSAFVRTGSSGANVLTFGAGSRLTVL.

In this sample, this clone turned up a few times. J is TRBJ2-4 and V is TRBV3-1 (or the pseudogene TRBV3-2); 7 nucleotides line up with TRBD2. CDR1 LGHDT and CDR2 YNNKEL come from the germline V gene (reference sequence). V gave up 4 bases and J gave up 15 bases; unmatched junction bases: 0. This CDR3 comprises 9 residues. The CDR3 protein is CASSRGGYF. The CDR3 nucleotides are TGTGCCAGCAGCCGGGGGGGGTACTTC.

This clone was picked up many times. The chain uses TRBV14 and TRBJ2-4; possible D gene TRBD2, 5 bases. The CDR3 is 14 residues long. Germline V CDR1 and CDR2: SGHDN, FVKESK. Deletions cut 4 bases from V and 1 base from J, with 8 bases between. The CDR3 nucleotides are TGTGCCAGCAGCCTACCGGGGGCCAAAAACATTCAGTACTTC. Protein sequence: CASSLPGAKNIQYF.